This entry concerns a single T cell receptor beta chain. The diagnosis in patients was locally advanced or metastatic urothelial carcinoma. A total of 1 to 8 samples per patient were collected pretreatment and on-treatment. V lost 6 bases, J lost 6 bases, and 7 bases stayed unmatched. From germline, CDR1 is MNHEY and CDR2 SMNVEV (reference sequence). The CDR3 is made up of 15 amino acids. The method was immunoSEQ multiplex PCR; TCRdb's version includes in-frame clones alone and lacks a portion of them. The table records about 24,000 clones, roughly 87% of them present only once. These data belong to a study of PD-L1 blockade in urothelial cancer. Study context: Male sex and bladder-origin urothelial cancer characterized about 85% of the 29 patients.

The source was PBMCs, collected around atezolizumab (anti-PD-L1) treatment. This receptor was obtained from a man aged 45 to 65 with urothelial cancer. The J gene is TRBJ1-5, the V gene TRBV27; TRBD1 agrees at 11 bases. CDR3 protein: CASRSGQGASQPQHF. The CDR3 DNA reads TGTGCCAGCAGATCAGGACAGGGGGCGAGTCAGCCCCAGCATTTT.